A selection of T cell receptor beta chains follows, all from one sample in a study of shared clonotypes between healthy human individuals. Produced via immunoSEQ multiplex PCR; TCRdb's table is partial and in-frame only. This sample has 550,000 to 800,000 clones, with approximately 79% found just once. Sequenced input: memory CD4+ T cells sorted from blood. The receptors come from a woman in her thirties in good health. The CDR3 runs from the conserved cysteine through the conserved F or W. D genes are given only for firm matches. Expanded clones get a size class; other rows say once, few or many, or leave the size out.

v_gene	abundance	j_gene	d_gene	CDR3nt	CDR3aa
TRBV11-2	once	TRBJ2-2	.	TGTGCCAGCAGCTTCGTAGGGGAGGGGGAGCTGTTTTTT	CASSFVGEGELFF
TRBV19	.	TRBJ1-5	TRBD1	TGTGCCAGTAGTACCCCAGGGGGTGTTGGTCAGCCCCAGCATTTT	CASSTPGGVGQPQHF
TRBV19	.	TRBJ1-5	TRBD1	TGTGCCAGTAGTGACCGGGACAGGGGATTAAGAAGAAAGCCCCAGCATTTT	CASSDRDRGLRRKPQHF
TRBV6-5	few	TRBJ2-2	TRBD1	TGTGCCAGCAAAAGGGACAGCCTGAACACCGGGGAGCTGTTTTTT	CASKRDSLNTGELFF
TRBV6-5	few	TRBJ1-5	.	TGTGCCAGCAGATCCGACGGGACGAATCAGCCCCAGCATTTT	CASRSDGTNQPQHF
TRBV2	.	TRBJ2-1	.	TGTGCCAGCAGTGAACTTATCGAACAGTTCTTC	CASSELIEQFF
TRBV5-4	.	TRBJ2-3	.	TGTGCCAGCAGCAGCCGCTGGGTCGCAGATACGCAGTATTTT	CASSSRWVADTQYF
TRBV11-2	.	TRBJ2-1	TRBD1	TGTGCCAGCAGCTATACCGGGACAGACAATGAGCAGTTCTTC	CASSYTGTDNEQFF
TRBV18	.	TRBJ2-3	.	TGTGCCAGCTCACCACGGCGGGACACAGATACGCAGTATTTT	CASSPRRDTDTQYF
TRBV5-4	.	TRBJ2-7	TRBD1	TGTGCCAGTTCGGACAGGGGGCCTAGCGAGCAGTACTTC	CASSDRGPSEQYF
TRBV7-9	few	TRBJ2-7	.	TGTGCCAGCGCCCTCCGGGGCAACTCCTACGAGCAGTACTTC	CASALRGNSYEQYF
TRBV2	.	TRBJ2-5	TRBD1	TGTGCCAGCAGCCGTGAGGGACAGGGACAAGAGACCCAGTACTTC	CASSREGQGQETQYF
TRBV5-6	.	TRBJ2-5	.	TGTGCCAGCCGGCTCAGGTACAAGGTGGACTTC	CASRLRYKVDF
TRBV18	.	TRBJ2-5	TRBD2	TGTGCCAGCTCCCCTGAGCGGGAGTTGGAGACCCAGTACTTC	CASSPERELETQYF
TRBV27	.	TRBJ1-1	.	TGTGCCAGCAGTTTATGGGTCTATGGTTCTGAAGCTGAAGCTTTCTTT	CASSLWVYGSEAEAFF
TRBV5-5	.	TRBJ2-7	.	TGTGCCAGCAGCTCTTTGGGTGCCGAGCAGTACTTC	CASSSLGAEQYF
TRBV19	.	TRBJ1-5	TRBD1	TGTGCCAGTAGTTTCATTGGACAGGGGACGCCCCAGCATTTT	CASSFIGQGTPQHF
TRBV7-2	.	TRBJ2-3	.	TGTGCCAGCAGCTTAGACCCGGGTAGCACAGATACGCAGTATTTT	CASSLDPGSTDTQYF
TRBV7-8	.	TRBJ2-2	TRBD1	TGTGCCAGCAGCCCTCGGACAGGGAACACCGGGGAGCTGTTTTTT	CASSPRTGNTGELFF
TRBV28	.	TRBJ1-5	TRBD1	TGTGCCAGCTCCCCCTCCGGGACAGGGGGATCGGGCCAGCCCCAGCATTTT	CASSPSGTGGSGQPQHF
TRBV5-1	.	TRBJ1-4	.	TGCGCCAGCAGCTTGGCCATCGGGGCGACTAATGAAAAACTGTTTTTT	CASSLAIGATNEKLFF
TRBV28	.	TRBJ2-7	.	TGTGCCAGCAGTTTAGTAGGGGGTGAATCCTACGAGCAGTACTTC	CASSLVGGESYEQYF
TRBV4-1	few	TRBJ2-1	TRBD2	TGCGCCAGCAGGTTGAACCCTAGCGGGAGTGGGTACAATGAGCAGTTCTTC	CASRLNPSGSGYNEQFF
TRBV18	.	TRBJ2-7	.	TGTGCCAGCTCATCCACGACAGGTGAACTTTACGAGCAGTACTTC	CASSSTTGELYEQYF
TRBV19	few	TRBJ2-1	TRBD2	TGTGCCAGCAGTTCCGGGACTAGCGGCTACAATGAGCAGTTCTTC	CASSSGTSGYNEQFF
TRBV11-3	.	TRBJ2-2	.	TGTGCCAGCAGCTTGTACGGCGGGGAGCTGTTTTTT	CASSLYGGELFF
TRBV2	.	TRBJ2-4	.	TGTGCCAGCGGTTCAGCTGGGTACATTCAGTACTTC	CASGSAGYIQYF